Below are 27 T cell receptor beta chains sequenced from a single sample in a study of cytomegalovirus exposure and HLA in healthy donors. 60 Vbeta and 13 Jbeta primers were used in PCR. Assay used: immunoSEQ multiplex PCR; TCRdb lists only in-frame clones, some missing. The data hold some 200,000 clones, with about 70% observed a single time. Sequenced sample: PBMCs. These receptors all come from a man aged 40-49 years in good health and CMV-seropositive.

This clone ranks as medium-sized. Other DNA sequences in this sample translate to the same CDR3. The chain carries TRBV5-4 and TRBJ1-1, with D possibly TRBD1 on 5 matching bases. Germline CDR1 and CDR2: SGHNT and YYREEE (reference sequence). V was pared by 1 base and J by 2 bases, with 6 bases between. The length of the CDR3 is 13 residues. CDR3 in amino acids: CASSLTGNTEAFF. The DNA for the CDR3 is TGTGCCAGCAGCTTGACAGGAAACACTGAAGCTTTCTTT. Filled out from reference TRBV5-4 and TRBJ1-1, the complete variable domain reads ETGVTQSPTHLIKTRGQQVTLRCSSQSGHNTVSWYQQALGQGPQFIFQYYREEENGRGNFPPRFSGLQFPNYSSELNVNALELDDSALYLCASSLTGNTEAFFGQGTRLTVV.

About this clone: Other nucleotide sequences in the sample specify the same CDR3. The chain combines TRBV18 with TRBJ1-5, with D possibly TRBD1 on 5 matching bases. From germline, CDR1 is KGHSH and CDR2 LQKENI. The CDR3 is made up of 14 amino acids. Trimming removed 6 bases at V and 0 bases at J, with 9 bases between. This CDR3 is CASSPGDSNQPQHF. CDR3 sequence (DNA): TGTGCCAGCTCCCCGGGGGATAGCAATCAGCCCCAGCATTTT.

The CDR3 here is CASRFRVPATNEKLFF. Here the CDR3 DNA reads TGTGCCAGCAGGTTCAGGGTGCCGGCAACTAATGAAAAACTGTTTTTT. The V call is TRBV2, the J call TRBJ1-4; possibly TRBD1 for D (5 bases). The V gene's germline CDR1 is SNHLY and CDR2 FYNNEI. With 6 bases removed from V and 0 bases from J, the gap between germline ends came to 14 bases. The CDR3 sequence is 16 residues long.

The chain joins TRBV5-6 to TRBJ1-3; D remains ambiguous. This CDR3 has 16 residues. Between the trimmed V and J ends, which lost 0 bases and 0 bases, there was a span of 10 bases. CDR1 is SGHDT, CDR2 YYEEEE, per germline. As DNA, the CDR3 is TGTGCCAGCAGCTTGGGCCGAGGAAACTCTGGAAACACCATATATTTT. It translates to CASSLGRGNSGNTIYF.

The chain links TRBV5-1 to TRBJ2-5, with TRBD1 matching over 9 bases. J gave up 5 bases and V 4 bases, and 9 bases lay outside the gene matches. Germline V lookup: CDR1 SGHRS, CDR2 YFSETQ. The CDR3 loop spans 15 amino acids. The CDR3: CASSAGQGLGETQYF. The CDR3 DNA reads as TGCGCCAGCAGCGCGGGACAGGGTCTGGGGGAGACCCAGTACTTC.

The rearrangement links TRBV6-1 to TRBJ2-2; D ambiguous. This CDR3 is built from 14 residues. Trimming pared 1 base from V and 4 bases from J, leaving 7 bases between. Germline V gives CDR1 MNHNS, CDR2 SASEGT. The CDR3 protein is CASSEGQTTGELFF. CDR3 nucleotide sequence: TGTGCCAGCAGTGAAGGGCAAACCACCGGGGAGCTGTTTTTT.

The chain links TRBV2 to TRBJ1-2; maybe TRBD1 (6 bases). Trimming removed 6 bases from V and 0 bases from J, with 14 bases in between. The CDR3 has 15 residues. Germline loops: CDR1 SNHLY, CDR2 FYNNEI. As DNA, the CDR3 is TGTGCCAGCAGAGGGGGGGGAAACACTAACTATGGCTACACCTTC. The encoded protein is CASRGGGNTNYGYTF.

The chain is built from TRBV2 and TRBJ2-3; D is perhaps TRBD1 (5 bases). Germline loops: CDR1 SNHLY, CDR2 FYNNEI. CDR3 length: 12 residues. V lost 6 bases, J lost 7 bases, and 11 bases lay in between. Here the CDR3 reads CASSFDSHTQYF. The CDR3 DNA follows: TGTGCCAGCAGCTTTGACAGCCATACGCAGTATTTT.

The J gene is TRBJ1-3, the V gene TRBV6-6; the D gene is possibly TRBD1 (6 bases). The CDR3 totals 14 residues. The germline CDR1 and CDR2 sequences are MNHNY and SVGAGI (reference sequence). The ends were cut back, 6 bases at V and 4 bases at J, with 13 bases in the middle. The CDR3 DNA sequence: TGTGCCAGCAGACCCCAGGGGTCGGGAAACACCATATATTTT. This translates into CASRPQGSGNTIYF.

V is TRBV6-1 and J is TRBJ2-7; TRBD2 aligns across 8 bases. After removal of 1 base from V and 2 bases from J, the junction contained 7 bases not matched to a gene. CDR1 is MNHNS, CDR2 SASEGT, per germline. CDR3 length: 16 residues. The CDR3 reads CASSEVGLAGTYEQYF. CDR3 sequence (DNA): TGTGCCAGCAGTGAAGTGGGTCTAGCGGGTACCTACGAGCAGTACTTC.

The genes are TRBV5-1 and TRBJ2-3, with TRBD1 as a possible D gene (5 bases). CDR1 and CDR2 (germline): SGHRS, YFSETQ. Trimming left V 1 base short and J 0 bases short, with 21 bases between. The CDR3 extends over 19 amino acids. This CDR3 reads CASSLWGDGLGFSTDTQYF. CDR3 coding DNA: TGCGCCAGCAGCTTGTGGGGCGATGGGTTGGGTTTTAGCACAGATACGCAGTATTTT.

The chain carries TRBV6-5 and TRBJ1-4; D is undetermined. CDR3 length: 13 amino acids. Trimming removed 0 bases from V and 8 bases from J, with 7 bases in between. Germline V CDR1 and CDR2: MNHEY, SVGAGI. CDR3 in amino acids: CASSYSTREKLFF. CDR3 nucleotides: TGTGCCAGCAGTTACTCGACACGGGAAAAACTGTTTTTT.

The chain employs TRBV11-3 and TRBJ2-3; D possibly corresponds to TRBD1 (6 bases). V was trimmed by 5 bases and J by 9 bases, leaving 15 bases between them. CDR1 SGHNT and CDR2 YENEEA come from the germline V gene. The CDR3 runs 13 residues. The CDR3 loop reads CASSPYRTATQYF. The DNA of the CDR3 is TGTGCCAGCAGCCCCTACCGGACAGCAACGCAGTATTTT.

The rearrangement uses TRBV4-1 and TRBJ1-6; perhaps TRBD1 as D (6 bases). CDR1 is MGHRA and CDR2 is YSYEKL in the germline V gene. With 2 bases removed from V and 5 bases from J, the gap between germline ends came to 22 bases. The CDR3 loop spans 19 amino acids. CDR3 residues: CASSQRDLGAAVNNSPLHF. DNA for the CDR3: TGCGCCAGCAGCCAAAGGGACCTGGGGGCTGCCGTTAATAATTCACCCCTCCACTTT.

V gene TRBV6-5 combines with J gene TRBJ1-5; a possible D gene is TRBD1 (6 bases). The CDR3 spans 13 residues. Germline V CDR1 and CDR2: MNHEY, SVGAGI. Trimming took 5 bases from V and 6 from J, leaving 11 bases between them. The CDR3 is CASSPGETQPQHF. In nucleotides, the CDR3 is TGTGCCAGCAGTCCAGGGGAAACTCAGCCCCAGCATTTT.

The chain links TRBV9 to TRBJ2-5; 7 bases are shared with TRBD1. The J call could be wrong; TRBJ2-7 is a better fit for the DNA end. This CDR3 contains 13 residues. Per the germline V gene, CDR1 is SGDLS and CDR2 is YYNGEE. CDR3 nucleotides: TGTGCCAGCAGCCCCCGGGACAGCTACGAGCAGTACTTC. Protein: CASSPRDSYEQYF.

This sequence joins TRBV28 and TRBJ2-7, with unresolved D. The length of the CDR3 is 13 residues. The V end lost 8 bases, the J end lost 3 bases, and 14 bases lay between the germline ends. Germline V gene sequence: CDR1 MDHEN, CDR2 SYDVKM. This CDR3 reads CASRPPGRYEQYF. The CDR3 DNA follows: TGTGCCAGCCGTCCACCGGGTCGCTACGAGCAGTACTTC.

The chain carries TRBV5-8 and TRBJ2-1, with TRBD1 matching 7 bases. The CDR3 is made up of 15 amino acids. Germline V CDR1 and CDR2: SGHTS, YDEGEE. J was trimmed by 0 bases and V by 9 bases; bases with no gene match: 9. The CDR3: CATIKQGSSYNEQFF. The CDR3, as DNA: TGTGCCACCATCAAACAGGGGAGCTCCTACAATGAGCAGTTCTTC.

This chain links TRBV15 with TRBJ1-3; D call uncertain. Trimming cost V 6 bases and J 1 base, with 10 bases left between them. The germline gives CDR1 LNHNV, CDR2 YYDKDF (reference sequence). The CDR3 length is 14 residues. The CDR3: CATSTILSGNTIYF. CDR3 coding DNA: TGTGCCACCAGTACAATCTTGTCTGGAAACACCATATATTTT. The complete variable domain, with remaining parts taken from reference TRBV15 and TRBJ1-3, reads DAMVIQNPRYQVTQFGKPVTLSCSQTLNHNVMYWYQQKSSQAPKLLFHYYDKDFNNEADTPDNFQSRRPNTSFCFLDIRSPGLGDTAMYLCATSTILSGNTIYFGEGSWLTVV.

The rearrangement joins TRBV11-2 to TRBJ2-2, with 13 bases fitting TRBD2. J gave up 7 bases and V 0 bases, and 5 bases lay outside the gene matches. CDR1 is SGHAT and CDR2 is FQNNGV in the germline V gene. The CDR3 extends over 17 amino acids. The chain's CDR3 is CASSLELAGGPGGELFF. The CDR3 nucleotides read TGTGCCAGCAGCTTAGAACTAGCGGGGGGGCCTGGCGGGGAGCTGTTTTTT. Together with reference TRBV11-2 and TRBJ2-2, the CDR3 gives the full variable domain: EAGVAQSPRYKIIEKRQSVAFWCNPISGHATLYWYQQILGQGPKLLIQFQNNGVVDDSQLPKDRFSAERLKGVDSTLKIQPAKLEDSAVYLCASSLELAGGPGGELFFGEGSRLTVL.

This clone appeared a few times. The CDR3 DNA reads TGTGCCAGCAGCTCCTCCGGGACAGGGGAGACCCAGTACTTC. Its translation: CASSSSGTGETQYF. The gene calls are TRBV5-6 and TRBJ2-5; TRBD1 aligns across 9 bases. Germline CDR1 reads SGHDT; CDR2 reads YYEEEE. The CDR3 sequence is 14 residues long. Losses at the gene ends were 3 bases for V and 5 bases for J; bases not matched to a gene: 5. The variable domain in full, with the rest retrieved from reference TRBV5-6 and TRBJ2-5, is DAGVTQSPTHLIKTRGQQVTLRCSPKSGHDTVSWYQQALGQGPQFIFQYYEEEERQRGNFPDRFSGHQFPNYSSELNVNALLLGDSALYLCASSSSGTGETQYFGPGTRLLVL.

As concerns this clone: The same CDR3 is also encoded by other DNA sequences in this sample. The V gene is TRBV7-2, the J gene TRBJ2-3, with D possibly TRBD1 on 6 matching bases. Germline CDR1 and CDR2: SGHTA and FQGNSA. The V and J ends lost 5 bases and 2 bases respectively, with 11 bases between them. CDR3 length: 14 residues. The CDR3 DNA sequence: TGTGCCAGCAGCCCAGACAGGTTCACAGATACGCAGTATTTT. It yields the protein CASSPDRFTDTQYF.

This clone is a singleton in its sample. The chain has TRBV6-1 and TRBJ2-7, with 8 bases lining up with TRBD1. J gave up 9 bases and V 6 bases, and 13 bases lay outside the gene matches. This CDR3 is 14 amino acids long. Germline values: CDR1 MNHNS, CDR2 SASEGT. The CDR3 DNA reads TGTGCCAGCAGGCCGGGACAGGAGGCAGGAGTGCAGTACTTC. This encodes CASRPGQEAGVQYF.

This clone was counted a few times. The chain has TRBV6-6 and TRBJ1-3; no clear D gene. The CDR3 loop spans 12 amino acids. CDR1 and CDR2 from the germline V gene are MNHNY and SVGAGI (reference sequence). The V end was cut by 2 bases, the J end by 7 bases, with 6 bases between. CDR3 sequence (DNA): TGTGCCAGCAGTTACCTCCCCAACACCATATATTTT. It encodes CASSYLPNTIYF.

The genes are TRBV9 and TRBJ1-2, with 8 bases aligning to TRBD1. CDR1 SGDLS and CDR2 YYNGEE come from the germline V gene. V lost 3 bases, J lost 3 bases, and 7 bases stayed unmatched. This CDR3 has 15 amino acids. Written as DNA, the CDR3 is TGTGCCAGCAGCGACTCGTCAGGGGGCTACTATGGCTACACCTTC. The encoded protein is CASSDSSGGYYGYTF.

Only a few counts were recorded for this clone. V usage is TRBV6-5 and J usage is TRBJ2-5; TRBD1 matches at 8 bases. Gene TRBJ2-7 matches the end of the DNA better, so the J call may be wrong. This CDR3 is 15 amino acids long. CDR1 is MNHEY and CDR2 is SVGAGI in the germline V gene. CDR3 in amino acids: CASSDPNRGAYEQYF. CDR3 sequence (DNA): TGTGCCAGCAGCGACCCGAACAGGGGGGCCTACGAGCAGTACTTC.

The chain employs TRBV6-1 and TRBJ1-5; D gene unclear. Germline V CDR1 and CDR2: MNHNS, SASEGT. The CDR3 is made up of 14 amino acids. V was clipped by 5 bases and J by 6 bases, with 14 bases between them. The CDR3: CASSRGGNSQPQHF. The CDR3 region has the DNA TGTGCCAGCAGTCGCGGAGGGAACTCTCAGCCCCAGCATTTT.